This T cell receptor beta chain emerged from a study of beta chain features in type 1 diabetes (dated by TCRdb to 2017 to 2018). At the level of the whole study: Patients and healthy donors did not differ in mean age, gender distribution, total cell number or subset yield. A total of just under 110,000,000 sorted cells were examined across all samples, and RNA yield correlated strongly with the number of cells per subset. The study compared the TCRB repertoires of sorted circulating CD4+ T cell subsets in recently diagnosed type 1 diabetes patients with those in matched healthy donors. Regulatory and stem cell-like memory subsets were obtained from only 8 patients and roughly 8 healthy donors, while naive and central memory subsets were obtained from all 28 donors.

All of the isolated RNA was reverse transcribed with the High Capacity cDNA Reverse Transcription Kit, so expressed TCRB transcripts were sequenced. Deep immunoSEQ sequencing was performed on naive, central memory and regulatory T cell samples, with an average of about 4 million total reads per sample. After sorted cells were lysed in RLT buffer, RNA was extracted with DNase-treated RNeasy Micro or Mini kits, with the choice depending on cell number. To prevent cross-contamination, every cell subset was processed on its own, while patient and healthy donor samples were processed together. The immunoSEQ multiplex PCR was used to amplify TCRB sequences from cDNA, generating 87-bp fragments that spanned the CDR3 region. The amplicons were sequenced using the Illumina HiSeq platform. As for the authors' bioinformatics: Synthetic template baselines were used to correct PCR bias computationally, reads within Hamming distance 2 were collapsed, and singletons that could not be merged were discarded. Reads were aligned against IMGT so that V, D and J genes, CDR3 length and insertions or deletions at six rearrangement sites could be assigned. Clonotype counts were normalized to sorted cell number within each subset before computing true diversity and Gini coefficients with the tcR R package. Repertoire sharing was quantified using the overlap coefficient calculated on TCRB nucleotide sequences. As a proxy for the pre-selection repertoire, out-of-frame TCRB sequences from naive cells were analyzed. The immuneACCESS repertoire file appears here via TCRdb, limited to in-frame rearrangements. These files lack a portion of the clones; in checked studies, under half of the deficit traces to unresolved V genes, and the cause of the others is not known. V and J calls and clone size are copied from that table; D and trimming were computed from the DNA. The sample yields fewer than 900,000 clones; 15% to 20% were counted once. 0.02% to 0.03% of the sample rests with the top ten.

General findings and caveats noted by the study authors: Because cDNA was sequenced instead of genomic DNA, highly expressing activated cells could be over-represented, though the groups showed no difference in activation or CD3 levels. A moderate but significant shortening of TCRB CDR3 length was observed in type 1 diabetes patients in all four CD4+ subsets. HLA sub-analyses involved small numbers of individuals, so any influence of HLA type on TCRB rearrangement remained unresolved. The naive, central memory and regulatory TCRB repertoires appeared to resemble one another more closely among patients than among healthy donors. At VDJ recombination sites, type 1 diabetes patients had fewer insertions and more deleted nucleotides, which implies abnormalities in thymic rearrangement. Shorter templates might be favored by PCR, yet because patient and control samples were amplified and corrected together, any such skew would affect both groups equally.

Comments on this clone: Its target antigen remains unknown. No base quality values were provided; no much bigger clone lies one nucleotide off.

V is pared back by 3 bases and J by 5 bases, with 19 bases lying between the germline termini. The CDR3 sequence holds 16 residues, the cysteine and phenylalanine included. Only the CDR3 DNA stays, 48 bases, in frame from base 1. Via the germline V gene, CDR1 is KGHSH and CDR2 LQKENI. Each donor gave one peripheral blood draw, about 110 mL on average, collected into heparinised tubes. Naive, central memory, regulatory and stem cell-like memory CD4+ T cells were sorted on a BD FACSAria II using a panel including CD45RO, CCR7, CD25, CD127, CD95 and CD27. All sorted populations exceeded 95% purity. PBMCs were isolated right away by Lymphoprep density gradient centrifugation and were stained directly, without culture. To minimize batch effects, samples were stained and sorted in pairs, one healthy donor with one patient per experiment.

The rearranged chain carries TRBV18 and TRBJ2-5, and perhaps TRBD1 as D gene, on 6 matching bases. This clonotype was sampled from a woman aged 18-29 years in good health. The sequenced sample was naive CD4+ T cells from blood. The cell subset or site tag for this specimen amounts to: true naive CD4+ T cells. The CDR3 corresponds to CASSPRGTGIVETQYF. Read as DNA, the sequence is TGTGCCAGCTCACCGAGGGGTACAGGGATTGTGGAGACCCAGTACTTC.